This entry lists 30 T cell receptor beta chains sequenced from one sample in a study of graft-versus-host responses after intestinal transplantation. Sequencing used immunoSEQ multiplex PCR; TCRdb keeps in-frame clones, though not all of them. The sample has about 19,000 clones; roughly 90% are singletons. The sample was PBMCs, taken roughly 54 weeks after transplant. These TCRs come from a human patient who received an intestinal transplant, so some T cells may come from the graft donor.

The V gene is TRBV15, the J gene TRBJ1-1; 10 bases are shared with TRBD1. CDR1 is LNHNV and CDR2 is YYDKDF in the germline V gene (reference sequence). This CDR3 has 16 amino acids. V lost 3 bases, J lost 10 bases, and 14 bases stayed unmatched. CDR3 DNA sequence: TGTGCCACCAGCAGGGATTTTAGGACAGGGGGGTTAGCAGCTTTCTTT. As protein: CATSRDFRTGGLAAFF.

The V and J genes are TRBV6-5 and TRBJ2-7; no clear D. The germline gives CDR1 MNHEY, CDR2 SVGAGI. CDR3 length: 13 residues. V lost 5 bases to trimming and J lost 4 bases, with 12 bases between them. CDR3 in DNA: TGTGCCAGCAGTATCGCAAACCTGTACGAGCAGTACTTC. It codes for CASSIANLYEQYF.

This sequence joins TRBV5-5 and TRBJ1-2; D gene ambiguous. Germline V CDR1 and CDR2: SGHKS, YYEKEE (reference sequence). V lost 3 bases to trimming and J lost 5 bases, with 5 bases between them. CDR3 length: 11 amino acids. CDR3 in DNA: TGTGCCAGCAGCTCTGTTTATGGCTACACCTTC. Encoded protein: CASSSVYGYTF.

The J gene is TRBJ1-5, the V gene TRBV9; D gene ambiguous. The V end was cut by 0 bases, the J end by 1 base, with 5 bases between. The V gene's germline CDR1 is SGDLS and CDR2 YYNGEE. This CDR3 contains 14 residues. CDR3 DNA sequence: TGTGCCAGCAGCGTAGGCCAGAGCAATCAGCCCCAGCATTTT. Its protein product is CASSVGQSNQPQHF.

V and J are TRBV6-7 and TRBJ2-7, with 12 bases aligning to TRBD1. TRBV6-7 is flagged as an ORF with uncertain function. This CDR3 region has 15 residues. Germline trimming cut 2 bases from V and 6 bases from J; bases unmatched to any gene: 5. The CDR3 is CASSYPRDRGPEQYF. CDR3 nucleotides: TGTGCCAGCAGTTACCCTCGGGACAGGGGGCCCGAGCAGTACTTC.

The rearrangement joins TRBV10-2 to TRBJ2-7; TRBD2 aligns across 8 bases. Germline V gene lookup returns CDR1 WSHSY and CDR2 SAAADI. CDR3 length equals 12 residues. Losses at the gene ends were 6 bases for V and 4 bases for J; bases not matched to a gene: 2. The CDR3: CASSGTRYEQYF. For the CDR3, the DNA is TGCGCCAGCAGCGGGACTAGATACGAGCAGTACTTC.

The rearrangement joins TRBV6-5 to TRBJ2-1; 8 bases are a match to TRBD2. The CDR3 covers 13 residues. After removal of 5 bases from V and 3 bases from J, the junction contained 0 bases not matched to a gene. Germline V gene data show CDR1 as MNHEY and CDR2 as SVGAGI. CDR3 DNA: TGTGCCAGCAGTGGGACTAGCTACAATGAGCAGTTCTTC. This encodes CASSGTSYNEQFF.

The CDR3 bases are TGTGCCAGCTCCTTCGACAGGGCTAACTATGGCTACACCTTC. This translates into CASSFDRANYGYTF. The J gene is TRBJ1-2, the V gene TRBV2, with 7 bases identical to TRBD1. CDR1 SNHLY and CDR2 FYNNEI come from the germline V gene. Unmatched junction bases numbered 6, after V lost 8 bases and J lost 0 bases. The CDR3 loop spans 14 amino acids.

The rearrangement uses TRBV6-6 and TRBJ2-1; maybe TRBD2 (5 bases). This CDR3 has 13 residues. Per the germline V gene, CDR1 is MNHNY and CDR2 is SVGAGI (reference sequence). V shed 6 bases and J shed 1 base, with 7 bases lying between them. CDR3 protein: CASRTGSYNEQFF. The CDR3, as DNA: TGTGCCAGCAGGACGGGGTCCTACAATGAGCAGTTCTTC.

This sequence joins TRBV2 and TRBJ2-3; 8 nucleotides match TRBD2. CDR1 and CDR2 from the germline V gene are SNHLY and FYNNEI. The CDR3 is 15 amino acids. The V and J ends lost 8 bases and 5 bases, in that order; junction bases with no gene match: 12. The CDR3 DNA reads as TGTGCCAGCCACCAGCGGGGGACCACGGTAGATACGCAGTATTTT. This gives the protein CASHQRGTTVDTQYF.

The rearrangement joins TRBV11-2 to TRBJ2-1, with TRBD2 identical over 10 bases. After removal of 3 bases from V and 4 bases from J, the junction contained 6 bases not matched to a gene. Germline values: CDR1 SGHAT, CDR2 FQNNGV. CDR3 size: 16 residues. The CDR3: CASSLGGLADYNEQFF. In DNA form, the CDR3 reads TGTGCCAGCAGCTTGGGAGGACTAGCGGATTACAATGAGCAGTTCTTC.

This chain joins TRBV6-5 and TRBJ1-5; D is undetermined. The V and J ends lost 6 bases and 0 bases respectively, with 9 bases between them. This CDR3 contains 14 residues. Germline V gene sequence: CDR1 MNHEY, CDR2 SVGAGI. CDR3 amino acids: CASSSGGSNQPQHF. CDR3 DNA: TGTGCCAGCAGCTCGGGTGGTAGCAATCAGCCCCAGCATTTT.

This clone appeared a single time. V gene TRBV19 combines with J gene TRBJ2-7; D call uncertain. The CDR3 totals 16 residues. Germline-derived CDR1 and CDR2 are LNHDA and SQIVND (reference sequence). V gave up 4 bases and J gave up 2 bases, with 18 bases separating them. CDR3: CASSRSKTGEPYEQYF. The CDR3 DNA is TGTGCCAGTAGTAGATCAAAAACTGGGGAACCCTACGAGCAGTACTTC. The whole variable domain, filled in from reference TRBV19 and TRBJ2-7, reads DGGITQSPKYLFRKEGQNVTLSCEQNLNHDAMYWYRQDPGQGLRLIYYSQIVNDFQKGDIAEGYSVSREKKESFPLTVTSAQKNPTAFYLCASSRSKTGEPYEQYFGPGTRLTVT.

The CDR3 DNA reads TGTGCCAGCAGCCGTGACAGAAATCAGCCCCAGCATTTT. Protein product: CASSRDRNQPQHF. The chain combines TRBV27 with TRBJ1-5; the D gene is possibly TRBD1 (5 bases). V lost 6 bases to trimming and J lost 4 bases, with 10 bases between them. The CDR3 sequence is 13 residues long. Per germline, CDR1 MNHEY and CDR2 SMNVEV (reference sequence).

As concerns this clone: The sample has other DNA sequences that encode this CDR3 too. This sequence joins TRBV15 and TRBJ2-7; maybe TRBD1 (5 bases). V shed 1 base and J shed 4 bases, with 5 bases lying between them. The CDR3 totals 12 residues. The V gene's germline CDR1 is LNHNV and CDR2 YYDKDF (reference sequence). CDR3 nucleotides: TGTGCCACCAGCAGAGCAGGGTACGAGCAGTACTTC. Translating gives CATSRAGYEQYF.

The chain carries TRBV9 and TRBJ2-3, with TRBD2 as a possible D gene (6 bases). The CDR3 covers 16 residues. The germline gives CDR1 SGDLS, CDR2 YYNGEE. Between the trimmed V and J ends, which lost 4 bases and 0 bases, there was a span of 15 bases. The CDR3: CASSFGGPTSTDTQYF. CDR3 nucleotides: TGTGCCAGCAGCTTTGGAGGGCCTACGAGCACAGATACGCAGTATTTT.

The chain recombines TRBV19 with TRBJ1-2, with no clear D. The length of the CDR3 is 14 residues. In germline, CDR1 is LNHDA, CDR2 SQIVND (reference sequence). Trimming removed 5 bases from V and 4 bases from J, with 14 bases in between. Here the CDR3 reads CASSHFGELYGYTF. The CDR3 DNA is TGTGCCAGTAGTCATTTCGGGGAACTCTATGGCTACACCTTC.

V is TRBV28 and J is TRBJ2-7; D ambiguous. V was pared by 6 bases and J by 7 bases, with 10 bases between. The CDR3 has 11 residues. Germline V lookup: CDR1 MDHEN, CDR2 SYDVKM. In DNA form, the CDR3 reads TGTGCCAGCAGGGAGATCTATGAGCAGTACTTC. Residues: CASREIYEQYF.

This clone was seen just once. The chain uses TRBV5-1 and TRBJ2-3; D is undetermined. The germline V gene encodes CDR1 SGHRS and CDR2 YFSETQ. The CDR3 covers 17 residues. The V gene lost 3 bases and the J gene lost 0 bases, with 17 bases spanning the gap. The CDR3 is CASSSLSSAPSTDTQYF. The CDR3 DNA reads as TGCGCCAGCAGCTCGTTGTCCAGCGCCCCTAGCACAGATACGCAGTATTTT.

The chain recombines TRBV7-9 with TRBJ2-7, with D possibly matching TRBD1 (5 bases). Trimming removed 5 bases at V and 0 bases at J, with 5 bases between. The germline gives CDR1 SEHNR, CDR2 FQNEAQ (reference sequence). This CDR3 region has 12 residues. CDR3 nucleotide sequence: TGTGCCAGCAGCGGACACTCCTACGAGCAGTACTTC. Protein sequence: CASSGHSYEQYF.

The chain carries TRBV4-2 and TRBJ2-1; TRBD2 agrees at 9 bases. After removal of 1 base from V and 0 bases from J, the junction contained 10 bases not matched to a gene. Germline CDR1 and CDR2: LGHNA and YNFKEQ. The length of the CDR3 is 19 residues. The CDR3 protein is CASSQVRFLAGNSYNEQFF. CDR3 nucleotide sequence: TGTGCCAGCAGCCAAGTTAGGTTTCTAGCGGGGAACTCCTACAATGAGCAGTTCTTC.

V and J are TRBV28 and TRBJ2-7, with 7 nucleotides matching TRBD2. V shed 6 bases, J shed 5 bases, and the junction held 19 bases outside the gene matches. The CDR3 spans 17 residues. The germline gives CDR1 MDHEN, CDR2 SYDVKM. CDR3 nucleotide sequence: TGTGCCAGCAGGAAAGTATCCGCACTAGCGAAATTAGACGAGCAGTACTTC. Its protein is CASRKVSALAKLDEQYF.

The chain is built from TRBV6-5 and TRBJ2-3; no reliable D call. V lost 0 bases, J lost 0 bases, and 7 bases lay in between. The CDR3 sequence is 15 residues long. The V gene's germline CDR1 is MNHEY and CDR2 SVGAGI. The DNA of the CDR3 is TGTGCCAGCAGTTACTCGTCCCCTAGCACAGATACGCAGTATTTT. It translates to CASSYSSPSTDTQYF.

The genes are TRBV28 and TRBJ1-5; 7 nucleotides line up with TRBD1. The germline V gene has CDR1 MDHEN and CDR2 SYDVKM. The CDR3 covers 14 residues. Germline trimming cut 6 bases from V and 3 bases from J; bases unmatched to any gene: 5. The CDR3 region is CASRTGVSNQPQHF. CDR3 sequence (DNA): TGTGCCAGCAGAACAGGGGTCTCCAATCAGCCCCAGCATTTT.

V usage is TRBV25-1 and J usage is TRBJ1-2; D gene unclear. This CDR3 comprises 16 residues. Germline CDR1 MGHDK, CDR2 SYGVNS. V dropped 0 bases and J dropped 6 bases, with 17 bases sitting between them. The chain's CDR3 is CASSEYFRGGLDGYTF. The CDR3 nucleotides are TGTGCCAGCAGTGAATATTTTCGGGGAGGATTGGATGGCTACACCTTC.

This clone was seen a single time. The chain employs TRBV7-9 and TRBJ1-2; maybe TRBD1 (5 bases). The CDR3 has 16 amino acids. Germline CDR1 SEHNR, CDR2 FQNEAQ (reference sequence). Trimming left V 0 bases short and J 3 bases short, with 14 bases between. The CDR3 loop reads CASSLAERQSYYGYTF. The CDR3 DNA follows: TGTGCCAGCAGCTTAGCGGAGAGACAGTCCTACTATGGCTACACCTTC.

V usage is TRBV4-1 and J usage is TRBJ1-4, with TRBD1 as a possible D gene (5 bases). CDR3 size: 13 residues. Trimming removed 6 bases from V and 5 bases from J, with 10 bases in between. Germline loops: CDR1 MGHRA, CDR2 YSYEKL. This CDR3 is CASRLRGNEKLFF. CDR3 in DNA: TGCGCCAGCAGGCTCCGGGGGAATGAAAAACTGTTTTTT.

This clone is a singleton in its sample. The CDR3 DNA reads as TGTGCCAGCAGTGGTCAGTTGAACACTGAAGCTTTCTTT. Protein product: CASSGQLNTEAFF. The chain carries TRBV2 and TRBJ1-1, with D unresolved. Trimming removed 4 bases at V and 0 bases at J, with 6 bases between. The CDR3 totals 13 residues. Germline assignment: CDR1 SNHLY and CDR2 FYNNEI.

V and J are TRBV25-1 and TRBJ1-2; 11 bases agree with TRBD1. CDR1 and CDR2 from the germline V gene are MGHDK and SYGVNS. J lost 8 bases, V lost 1 base, and 9 bases had no gene match. This CDR3 has 16 residues. The CDR3 sequence: CASSEWEDRGRPGYTF. CDR3 nucleotides: TGTGCCAGCAGTGAATGGGAGGACAGGGGGCGTCCGGGCTACACCTTC.

This CDR3 reads CASCGAGGSETQYF. The CDR3, as DNA: TGTGCCAGCTGTGGGGCAGGGGGTTCGGAGACCCAGTACTTC. This chain links TRBV28 with TRBJ2-5; 7 bases agree with TRBD1. CDR1 and CDR2 (germline): MDHEN, SYDVKM. The trim removed 8 bases at V and 5 bases at J, leaving 11 bases unmatched. This CDR3 contains 14 residues.